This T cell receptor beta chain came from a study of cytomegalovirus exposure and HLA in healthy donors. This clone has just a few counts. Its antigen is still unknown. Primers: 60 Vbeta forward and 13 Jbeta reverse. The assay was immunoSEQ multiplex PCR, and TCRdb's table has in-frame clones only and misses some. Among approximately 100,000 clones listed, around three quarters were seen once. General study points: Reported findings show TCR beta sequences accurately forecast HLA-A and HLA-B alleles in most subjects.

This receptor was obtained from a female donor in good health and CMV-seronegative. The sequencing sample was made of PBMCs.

In DNA form, the CDR3 reads TGTGCCAGCAGCCCGCGGACTAGCGGATTACAGTTCTTC. This gives the protein CASSPRTSGLQFF. J is TRBJ2-1 and V is TRBV7-9; 10 positions agree with TRBD2. J was trimmed by 13 bases and V by 5 bases; bases with no gene match: 8. Per the germline V gene, CDR1 is SEHNR and CDR2 is FQNEAQ (reference sequence). The CDR3 loop spans 13 amino acids.